This T cell receptor beta chain was recorded in a study of T-cell reconstitution after alpha-beta-depleted transplantation in children (dated by TCRdb to the mid-2010s). Looking at the study overall: The study quantitatively tracked T-cell immune reconstitution after TCRalphabeta/CD19-depleted allogeneic hematopoietic cell transplantation in children using TCR repertoire profiling. Overall study outcomes, separate from this receptor: Over the following months the frequencies of hyperexpanded clones went down, and after one year T-cell counts and TCRbeta diversity were mostly credited to newly produced T cells. The apparently early recovery of alphabetaT-cell counts about two months after transplant reportedly depended on only several hundred rapidly expanded clones that came from non-depleted graft cells. In some patients, the high TCRbeta diversity seen at day 60 was put down to recipient T cells and intrathymic progenitors that had survived conditioning.

Trimming removed 5 bases from V and 4 bases from J; the gene matches leave 12 bases unexplained. Inclusive of the bounding cysteine and phenylalanine, the CDR3 is 16 residues long. Here the CDR3 DNA is all that survives: 48 bases in frame from base 1. CDR1 SQVTM and CDR2 ANQGSEA are derived from the germline V gene. Of note for this clonotype: It has no known antigen specificity. No base quality information exists; no much larger clone differs at one position.

Reading the label with the study, this specimen's treatment or condition is: allogeneic hematopoietic cell transplantation with graft depleted of TCRalphabeta T cells and CD19 B cells. Transplant recipients were children who received TCRalphabeta/CD19-depleted allogeneic hematopoietic cell grafts. Libraries were made using PCR. Sequencing relied on an Illumina HiSeq 2500. TCR libraries were prepared with molecular barcoding, using unique molecular identifiers to normalize TCRbeta repertoire quantification. In TCRdb, the public reads were trimmed at Q25 with fastp and aligned with MiXCR, with productive beta chains retained. Each record represents a unique CDR3 protein, reported with the most common genes and DNA among its rows. The sample table holds hundreds of thousands of distinct CDR3 sequences, of which less than 20% were seen once. Roughly 4.8% of the sample rests with the top ten.

This clonotype was obtained from a male patient younger than 18 who had a stem cell transplant for acute lymphoblastic leukemia, so the T cells may come from the graft donor. The chain was built from TRBV29-1 and TRBJ2-1; 9 junctional bases match TRBD2. Sequencing used PBMCs, mostly from graft donor cells, obtained 360 days after TCRalphabeta/CD19-depleted stem cell transplant. The DNA reads TGCAGCGTTCTAACTTTAGCGGGAGTTGCATACAATGAGCAGTTCTTC. It codes for CSVLTLAGVAYNEQFF.